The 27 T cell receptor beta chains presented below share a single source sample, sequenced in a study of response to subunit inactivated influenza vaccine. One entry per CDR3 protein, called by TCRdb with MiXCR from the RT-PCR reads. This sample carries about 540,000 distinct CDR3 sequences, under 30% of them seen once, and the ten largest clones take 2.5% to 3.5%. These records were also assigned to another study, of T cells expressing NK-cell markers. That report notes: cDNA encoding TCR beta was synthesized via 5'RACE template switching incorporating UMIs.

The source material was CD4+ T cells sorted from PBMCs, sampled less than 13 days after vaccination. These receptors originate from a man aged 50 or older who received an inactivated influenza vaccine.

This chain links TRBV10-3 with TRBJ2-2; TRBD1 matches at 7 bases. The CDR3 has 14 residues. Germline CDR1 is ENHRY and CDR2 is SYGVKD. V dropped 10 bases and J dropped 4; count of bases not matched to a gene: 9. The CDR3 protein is CATSLQGLTGELFF. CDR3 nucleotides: TGTGCCACATCATTACAGGGGCTCACCGGGGAGCTGTTTTTT.

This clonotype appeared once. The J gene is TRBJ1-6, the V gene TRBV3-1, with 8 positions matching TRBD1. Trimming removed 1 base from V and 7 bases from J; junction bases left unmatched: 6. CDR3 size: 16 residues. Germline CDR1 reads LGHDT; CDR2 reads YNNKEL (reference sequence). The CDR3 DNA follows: TGTGCCAGCAGCCAAGTTCAGGGGGCAGGAAATTCACCCCTCCACTTT. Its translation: CASSQVQGAGNSPLHF.

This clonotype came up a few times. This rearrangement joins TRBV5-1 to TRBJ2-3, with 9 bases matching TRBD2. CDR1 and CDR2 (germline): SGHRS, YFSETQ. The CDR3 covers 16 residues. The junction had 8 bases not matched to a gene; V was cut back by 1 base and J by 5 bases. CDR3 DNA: TGCGCCAGCAGCTTGTTCGCGGGGGGGCCGCAAGATACGCAGTATTTT. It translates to CASSLFAGGPQDTQYF.

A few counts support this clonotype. The CDR3: CASSQETGYNSPLHF. The CDR3 DNA follows: TGTGCCAGCAGCCAAGAAACAGGGTATAATTCACCCCTCCACTTT. The rearrangement links TRBV14 to TRBJ1-6, with D tentatively TRBD1 (6 bases). The V end lost 0 bases, the J end lost 4 bases, and 7 bases lay between the germline ends. Germline CDR1 reads SGHDN; CDR2 reads FVKESK. The CDR3 totals 15 residues.

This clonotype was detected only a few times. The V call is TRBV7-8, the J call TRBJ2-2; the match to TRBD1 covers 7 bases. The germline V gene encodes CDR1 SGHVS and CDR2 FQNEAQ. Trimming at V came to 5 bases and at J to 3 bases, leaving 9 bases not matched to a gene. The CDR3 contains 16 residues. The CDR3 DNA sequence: TGTGCCAGCAGCCCACTCGGGACAGCTTACACCGGGGAGCTGTTTTTT. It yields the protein CASSPLGTAYTGELFF.

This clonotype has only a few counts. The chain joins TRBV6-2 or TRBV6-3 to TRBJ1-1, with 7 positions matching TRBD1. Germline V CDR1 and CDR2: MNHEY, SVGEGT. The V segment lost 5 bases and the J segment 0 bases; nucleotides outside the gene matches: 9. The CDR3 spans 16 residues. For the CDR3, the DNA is TGTGCCAGCAGTCCCCCGACAGGGATCATGAACACTGAAGCTTTCTTT. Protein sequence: CASSPPTGIMNTEAFF.

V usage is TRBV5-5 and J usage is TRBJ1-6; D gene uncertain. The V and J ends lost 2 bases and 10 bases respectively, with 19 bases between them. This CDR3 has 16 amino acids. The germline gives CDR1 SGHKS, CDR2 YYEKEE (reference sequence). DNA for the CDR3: TGTGCCAGCAGCTTCTCCTTAGTTAGCTCTGGATCACCCCTCCACTTT. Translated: CASSFSLVSSGSPLHF.

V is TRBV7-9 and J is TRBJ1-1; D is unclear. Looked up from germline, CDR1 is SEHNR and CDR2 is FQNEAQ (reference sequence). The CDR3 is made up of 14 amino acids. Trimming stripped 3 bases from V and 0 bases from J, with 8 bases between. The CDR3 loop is CASSFQRLNTEAFF. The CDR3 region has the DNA TGTGCCAGCAGCTTCCAGCGGTTGAACACTGAAGCTTTCTTT.

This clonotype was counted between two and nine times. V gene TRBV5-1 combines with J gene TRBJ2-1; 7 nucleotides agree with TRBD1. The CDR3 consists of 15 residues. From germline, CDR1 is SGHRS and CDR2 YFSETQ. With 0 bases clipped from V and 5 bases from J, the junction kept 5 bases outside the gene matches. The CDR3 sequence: CASSLVGGGHNEQFF. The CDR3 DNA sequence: TGCGCCAGCAGCTTGGTAGGGGGCGGGCACAATGAGCAGTTCTTC.

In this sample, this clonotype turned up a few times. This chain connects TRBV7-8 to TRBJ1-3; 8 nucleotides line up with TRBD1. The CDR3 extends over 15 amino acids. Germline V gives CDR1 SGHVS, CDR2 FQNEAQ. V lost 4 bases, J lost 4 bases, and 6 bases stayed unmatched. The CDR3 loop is CASSWRTGYGNTIYF. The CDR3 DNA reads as TGTGCCAGCAGCTGGAGGACAGGGTACGGAAACACCATATATTTT.

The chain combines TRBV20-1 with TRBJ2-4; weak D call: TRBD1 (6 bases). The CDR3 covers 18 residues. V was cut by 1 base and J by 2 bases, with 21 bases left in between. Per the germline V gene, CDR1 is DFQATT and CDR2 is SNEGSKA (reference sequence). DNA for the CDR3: TGCAGTGCTAGAGCGGGGTGGGAAGGGGGTTTGTCCAAAAACATTCAGTACTTC. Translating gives CSARAGWEGGLSKNIQYF.

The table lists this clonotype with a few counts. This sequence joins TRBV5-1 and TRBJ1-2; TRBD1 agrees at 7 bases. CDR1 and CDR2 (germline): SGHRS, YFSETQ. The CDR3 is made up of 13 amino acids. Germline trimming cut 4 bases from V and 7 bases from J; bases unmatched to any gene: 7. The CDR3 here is CASSGKTGFGYTF. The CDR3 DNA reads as TGCGCCAGCAGCGGCAAGACAGGGTTTGGCTACACCTTC.

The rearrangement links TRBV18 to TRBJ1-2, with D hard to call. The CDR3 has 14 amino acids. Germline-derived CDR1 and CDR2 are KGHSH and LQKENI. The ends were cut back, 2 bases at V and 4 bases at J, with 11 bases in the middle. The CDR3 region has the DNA TGTGCCAGCTCACCAAAGTCAGACGGCTATGGCTACACCTTC. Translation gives CASSPKSDGYGYTF.

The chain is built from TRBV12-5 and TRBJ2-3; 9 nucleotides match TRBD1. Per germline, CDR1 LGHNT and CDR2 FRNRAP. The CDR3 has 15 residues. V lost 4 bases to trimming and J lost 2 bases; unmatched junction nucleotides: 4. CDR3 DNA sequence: TGTGCTAGTGGTTGGGGACAGGGCAACACAGATACGCAGTATTTT. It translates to CASGWGQGNTDTQYF. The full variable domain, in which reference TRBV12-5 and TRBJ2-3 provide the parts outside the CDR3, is DARVTQTPRHKVTEMGQEVTMRCQPILGHNTVFWYRQTMMQGLELLAYFRNRAPLDDSGMPKDRFSAEMPDATLATLKIQPSEPRDSAVYFCASGWGQGNTDTQYFGPGTRLTVL.

The CDR3 spells CSARILSGSLYEQYF. In DNA form, the CDR3 reads TGCAGTGCTAGAATCCTGAGCGGGAGCCTCTACGAGCAGTACTTC. This chain connects TRBV20-1 to TRBJ2-7; TRBD2 aligns across 8 bases. Germline loops: CDR1 DFQATT, CDR2 SNEGSKA (reference sequence). With 2 bases clipped from V and 3 bases from J, the junction kept 9 bases outside the gene matches. CDR3 length equals 15 residues.

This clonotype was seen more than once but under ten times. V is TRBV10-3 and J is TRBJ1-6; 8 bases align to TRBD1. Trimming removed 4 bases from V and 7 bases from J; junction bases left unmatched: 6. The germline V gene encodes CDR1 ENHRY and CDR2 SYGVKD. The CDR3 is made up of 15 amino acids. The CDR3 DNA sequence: TGTGCCATCAGTGCCACGGGACAGGCCAATTCACCCCTCCACTTT. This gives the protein CAISATGQANSPLHF.

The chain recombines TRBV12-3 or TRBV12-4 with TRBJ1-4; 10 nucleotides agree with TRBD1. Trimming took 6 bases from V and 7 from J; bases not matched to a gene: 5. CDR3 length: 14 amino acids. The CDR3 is CASRRQGAFEKLFF. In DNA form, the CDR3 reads TGTGCCAGCAGAAGACAGGGGGCCTTTGAAAAACTGTTTTTT.

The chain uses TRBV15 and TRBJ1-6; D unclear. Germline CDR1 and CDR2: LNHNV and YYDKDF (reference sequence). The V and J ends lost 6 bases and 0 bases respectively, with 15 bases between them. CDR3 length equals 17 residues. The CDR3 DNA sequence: TGTGCCACCAGGATTGAGGGAGGGAGCTCCTATAATTCACCCCTCCACTTT. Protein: CATRIEGGSSYNSPLHF.

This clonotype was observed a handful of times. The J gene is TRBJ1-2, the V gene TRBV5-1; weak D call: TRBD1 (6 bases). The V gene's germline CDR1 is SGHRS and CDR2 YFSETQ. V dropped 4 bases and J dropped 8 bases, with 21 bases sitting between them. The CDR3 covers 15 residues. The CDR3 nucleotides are TGCGCCAGCAGCCTCGAGCGGGGGGGCGTTCAGGGCTACACCTTC. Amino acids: CASSLERGGVQGYTF.

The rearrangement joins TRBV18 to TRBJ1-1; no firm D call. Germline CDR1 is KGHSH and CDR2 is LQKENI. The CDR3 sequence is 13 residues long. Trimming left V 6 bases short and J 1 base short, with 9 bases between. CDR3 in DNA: TGTGCCAGCTCCTTGTTGCCGAACACTGAAGCTTTCTTT. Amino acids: CASSLLPNTEAFF.

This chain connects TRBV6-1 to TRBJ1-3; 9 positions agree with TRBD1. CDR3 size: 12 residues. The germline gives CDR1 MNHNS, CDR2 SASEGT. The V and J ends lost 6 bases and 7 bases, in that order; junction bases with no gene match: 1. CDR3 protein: CASSGQGNTIYF. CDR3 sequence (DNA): TGTGCCAGCAGCGGACAGGGGAACACCATATATTTT.

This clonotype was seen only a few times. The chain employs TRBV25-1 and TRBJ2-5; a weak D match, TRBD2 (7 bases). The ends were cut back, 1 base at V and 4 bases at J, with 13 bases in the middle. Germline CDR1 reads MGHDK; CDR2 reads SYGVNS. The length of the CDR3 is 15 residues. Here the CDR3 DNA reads TGTGCCAGCAGTGAATCCGGGGGGCCCTCAGAGACCCAGTACTTC. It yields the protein CASSESGGPSETQYF.

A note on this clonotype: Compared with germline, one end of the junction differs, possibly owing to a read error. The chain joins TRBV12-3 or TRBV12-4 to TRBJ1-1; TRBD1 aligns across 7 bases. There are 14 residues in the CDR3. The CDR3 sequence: CAGSLDRAFTEAFF. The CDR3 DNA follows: TGTGCCGGCAGTTTAGACAGGGCCTTCACTGAAGCTTTCTTT.

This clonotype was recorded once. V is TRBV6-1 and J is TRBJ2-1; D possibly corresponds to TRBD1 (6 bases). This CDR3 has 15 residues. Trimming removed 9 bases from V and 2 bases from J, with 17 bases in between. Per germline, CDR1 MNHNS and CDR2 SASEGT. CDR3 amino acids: CASRQASTAYNEQFF. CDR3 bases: TGTGCCAGTAGACAGGCCTCCACGGCCTACAATGAGCAGTTCTTC.

The DNA of the CDR3 is TGTGCCAGCAGCTCAATACCCAATCAGCCCCAGCATTTT. Amino acid sequence: CASSSIPNQPQHF. This chain uses TRBV7-9 with TRBJ1-5, with no clear D. The CDR3 totals 13 residues. With 4 bases removed from V and 3 bases from J, the gap between germline ends came to 7 bases. In germline, CDR1 is SEHNR, CDR2 FQNEAQ (reference sequence). Complete variable domain (other parts from reference TRBV7-9 and TRBJ1-5): DTGVSQNPRHKITKRGQNVTFRCDPISEHNRLYWYRQTLGQGPEFLTYFQNEAQLEKSRLLSDRFSAERPKGSFSTLEIQRTEQGDSAMYLCASSSIPNQPQHFGDGTRLSIL.

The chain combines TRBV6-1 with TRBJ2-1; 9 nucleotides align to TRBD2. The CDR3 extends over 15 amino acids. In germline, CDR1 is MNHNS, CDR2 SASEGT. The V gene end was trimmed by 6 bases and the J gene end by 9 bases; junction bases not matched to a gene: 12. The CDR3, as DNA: TGTGCCAGCAGCCCCATAGCGGGAGATTGGGTTGAGCAGTTCTTC. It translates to CASSPIAGDWVEQFF.

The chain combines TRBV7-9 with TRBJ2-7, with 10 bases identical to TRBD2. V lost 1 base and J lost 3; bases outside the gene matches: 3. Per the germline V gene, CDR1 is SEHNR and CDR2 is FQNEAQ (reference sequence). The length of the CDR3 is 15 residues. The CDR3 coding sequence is TGTGCCAGCAGCTTAGGAACTAGCGGGATCTACGAGCAGTACTTC. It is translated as CASSLGTSGIYEQYF.